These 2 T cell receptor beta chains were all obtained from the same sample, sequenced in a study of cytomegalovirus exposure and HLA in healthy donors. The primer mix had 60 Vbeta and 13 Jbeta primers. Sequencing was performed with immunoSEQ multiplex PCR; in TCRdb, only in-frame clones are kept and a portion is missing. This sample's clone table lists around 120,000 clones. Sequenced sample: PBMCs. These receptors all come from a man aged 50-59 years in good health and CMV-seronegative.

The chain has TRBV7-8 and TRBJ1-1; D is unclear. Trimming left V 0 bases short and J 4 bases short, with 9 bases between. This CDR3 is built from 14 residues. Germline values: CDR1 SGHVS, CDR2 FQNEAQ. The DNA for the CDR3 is TGTGCCAGCAGCTTAGCGCAACGGGGCACTGAAGCTTTCTTT. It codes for CASSLAQRGTEAFF.

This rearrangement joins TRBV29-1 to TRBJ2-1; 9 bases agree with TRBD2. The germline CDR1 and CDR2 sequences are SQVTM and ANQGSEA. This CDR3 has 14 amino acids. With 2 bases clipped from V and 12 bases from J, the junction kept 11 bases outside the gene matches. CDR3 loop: CSVELPRLAVGQFF. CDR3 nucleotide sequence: TGCAGCGTTGAACTCCCTCGACTAGCGGTCGGGCAGTTCTTC.